Shown below are 3 T cell receptor beta chains from a single sample sequenced in a study of graft-versus-host responses after intestinal transplantation. Plates contained approximately 200,000 CFSE-labeled responder cells and approximately 200,000 irradiated, violet-dye-labeled stimulator cells. Profiled with immunoSEQ multiplex PCR; TCRdb holds only in-frame clones, not every one. The table has 20,000 to 25,000 clones, around 43% seen once. The material sequenced was alloreactive CD8+ T cells from a mixed lymphocyte reaction culture, taken before intestinal transplant. The subset here: CFSE-low proliferating T cells sorted from roughly 6-day pre-transplant mixed lymphocyte reaction (GvH or HvG direction). The receptor source for this set is a human patient who received an intestinal transplant.

This clone was seen a few times. The CDR3 loop reads CASRLSGTGSSYEQYF. CDR3 nucleotide sequence: TGTGCCAGTAGACTTTCCGGGACAGGGAGCTCCTACGAGCAGTACTTC. The chain carries TRBV19 and TRBJ2-7; TRBD1 aligns across 9 bases. The V gene end was trimmed by 6 bases and the J gene end by 0 bases; junction bases not matched to a gene: 9. CDR1 LNHDA and CDR2 SQIVND come from the germline V gene (reference sequence). The CDR3 loop spans 16 amino acids.

This clone was counted between two and nine times. The chain recombines TRBV5-1 with TRBJ2-5; D gene uncertain. The CDR3 totals 11 residues. Germline CDR1 and CDR2: SGHRS and YFSETQ. V dropped 4 bases and J dropped 5 bases, with 6 bases sitting between them. Written as DNA, the CDR3 is TGCGCCAGCAGCGTCCGGGAGACCCAGTACTTC. Translation: CASSVRETQYF.

The chain recombines TRBV7-2 with TRBJ2-3, with D possibly being TRBD2 (5 bases). Germline CDR1 SGHTA, CDR2 FQGNSA. V lost 2 bases and J lost 10, with 10 bases in between. The CDR3 has 12 residues. CDR3 in DNA: TGTGCCAGCAGCTTATCTGTCGGGGCGCAGTATTTT. Amino acids: CASSLSVGAQYF.